What follows describes a single T cell receptor beta chain. As yet, its antigen is unknown. V lost 4 bases, J lost 4 bases, and 13 bases lay in between. The CDR3 is 14 amino acids. Germline assignment: CDR1 WSHSY and CDR2 SAAADI. The repertoire was sequenced with immunoSEQ multiplex PCR; TCRdb's copy has only in-frame clones and lacks some. The sample yields around 25,000 clones, 75% to 90% seen once. The data stem from a study of T cells in localized non-small cell lung cancer. Study-wide results and limits: The study sequenced only one region of the tumor. As a result, intratumor heterogeneity could not be excluded and remains possible. Adjacent uninvolved lung had the highest clonality, suggesting focused antigen responses. Longer survival (overall) was linked to higher T cell density in blood. There were a median roughly 61 of the top 100 tumor clones appearing in adjacent lung.

The chain joins TRBV10-2 to TRBJ2-5; maybe TRBD2 (6 bases). Source: peripheral blood, taken before any cancer treatment. The sequence came from a male donor older than 55 with stage II squamous cell lung carcinoma. CDR3 in DNA: TGCGCCAGCAGTGGTACTAGCCTGGGAGAGACCCAGTACTTC. It translates to CASSGTSLGETQYF.